Following are 21 T cell receptor beta chains from one sample sequenced in a study of technical replicates of blood from several donors. Only in-frame clones appear in the TCRdb table, and some are missing; sequencing was by immunoSEQ multiplex PCR. The sample has 35,000 to 50,000 clones, 90% to 97% seen once; the top ten hold approximately 0.35%. Sequencing input: T cells isolated from PBMCs. The origin of the receptors is a human donor in good health.

The genes are TRBV11-1 and TRBJ2-1, with 11 bases fitting TRBD2. Germline values: CDR1 SGHAT, CDR2 FQDESV (reference sequence). The junction had 12 bases not matched to a gene; V was cut back by 6 bases and J by 8 bases. The CDR3 has 16 residues. CDR3 coding DNA: TGTGCCAGCAGACCAACACTAGCGGGAGAGGCGGATGAGCAGTTCTTC. As protein: CASRPTLAGEADEQFF.

V is TRBV18 and J is TRBJ1-2; D may be TRBD1 (6 bases). Trimming removed 8 bases at V and 6 bases at J, with 22 bases between. From germline, CDR1 is KGHSH and CDR2 LQKENI. The CDR3 length is 15 residues. As DNA, the CDR3 is TGTGCCAGCACGACCGTAGTGCCAGGGGCCCATGGCTACACCTTC. Translating gives CASTTVVPGAHGYTF.

The J gene is TRBJ2-2, the V gene TRBV2, with a tentative D call TRBD2 (6 bases). Germline V gene lookup returns CDR1 SNHLY and CDR2 FYNNEI. V was cut by 4 bases and J by 7 bases, with 19 bases left in between. The length of the CDR3 is 16 residues. The CDR3 coding sequence is TGTGCCAGCAGTGGGGTCTGGGACTCGGAGAGCGGGGAGCTGTTTTTT. Protein sequence: CASSGVWDSESGELFF. Combining the CDR3 with reference TRBV2 and TRBJ2-2 gives the whole variable domain EPEVTQTPSHQVTQMGQEVILRCVPISNHLYFYWYRQILGQKVEFLVSFYNNEISEKSEIFDDQFSVERPDGSNFTLKIRSTKLEDSAMYFCASSGVWDSESGELFFGEGSRLTVL.

The rearrangement joins TRBV2 to TRBJ1-2; D call uncertain. CDR1 and CDR2 (germline): SNHLY, FYNNEI. There are 12 residues in the CDR3. The ends were cut back, 3 bases at V and 1 base at J, with 3 bases in the middle. The CDR3 region is CASSDSNYGYTF. The DNA of the CDR3 is TGTGCCAGCAGTGACAGTAACTATGGCTACACCTTC. Using reference TRBV2 and TRBJ1-2 for the parts outside the CDR3, the full variable domain is EPEVTQTPSHQVTQMGQEVILRCVPISNHLYFYWYRQILGQKVEFLVSFYNNEISEKSEIFDDQFSVERPDGSNFTLKIRSTKLEDSAMYFCASSDSNYGYTFGSGTRLTVV.

This chain joins TRBV25-1 and TRBJ2-7, with TRBD1 matching over 9 bases. Trimming removed 10 bases from V and 5 bases from J; junction bases left unmatched: 6. Germline V gene data show CDR1 as MGHDK and CDR2 as SYGVNS. The CDR3 extends over 12 amino acids. CDR3 amino acids: CATVDRGNEQYF. CDR3 nucleotide sequence: TGTGCCACAGTGGACAGGGGTAACGAGCAGTACTTC.

This rearrangement joins TRBV6-6 to TRBJ1-1; TRBD1 is a possible D gene (6 bases). Per germline, CDR1 MNHNY and CDR2 SVGAGI (reference sequence). V lost 8 bases, J lost 7 bases, and 17 bases lay in between. The CDR3 has 13 residues. In DNA form, the CDR3 reads TGTGCCAGCCTGCTCGGACAGCAGTTTGAAGCTTTCTTT. This gives the protein CASLLGQQFEAFF.

The CDR3 nucleotides are TGTGCCTGGAATCCAAGCGGGAGGGGTTACTACGAGCAGTACTTC. As protein: CAWNPSGRGYYEQYF. The chain carries TRBV30 and TRBJ2-7; 10 nucleotides agree with TRBD2. The ends lost 4 bases at V and 3 bases at J; junction bases unmatched: 9. The CDR3 has 15 residues. The germline V gene encodes CDR1 GTSNPN and CDR2 SVGIG (reference sequence).

This clone was observed a single time. This chain uses TRBV6-5 with TRBJ1-1; D remains ambiguous. V lost 2 bases, J lost 5 bases, and 3 bases lay in between. The CDR3 sequence is 11 residues long. Germline CDR1 MNHEY, CDR2 SVGAGI. For the CDR3, the DNA is TGTGCCAGCAGTTACCAGACTGAAGCTTTCTTT. It encodes CASSYQTEAFF.

CDR3 loop: CASSLTVYSNQPQHF. DNA of the CDR3: TGTGCCAGCAGTTTAACCGTCTATAGCAATCAGCCCCAGCATTTT. This chain joins TRBV27 and TRBJ1-5; D call uncertain. Between the trimmed V and J ends, which lost 2 bases and 0 bases, there was a span of 8 bases. CDR3 length: 15 residues. Germline V lookup: CDR1 MNHEY, CDR2 SMNVEV (reference sequence).

The chain employs TRBV9 and TRBJ2-1; 8 nucleotides line up with TRBD2. The CDR3 runs 19 residues. V shed 4 bases, J shed 9 bases, and the junction held 24 bases outside the gene matches. CDR1 and CDR2 from the germline V gene are SGDLS and YYNGEE. CDR3 DNA: TGTGCCAGCAGCCTCCTCAACCCGACTCGAGCGGGAGATATAGGTGAGCAGTTCTTC. It yields the protein CASSLLNPTRAGDIGEQFF. The complete variable domain, with remaining parts taken from reference TRBV9 and TRBJ2-1, reads DSGVTQTPKHLITATGQRVTLRCSPRSGDLSVYWYQQSLDQGLQFLIQYYNGEERAKGNILERFSAQQFPDLHSELNLSSLELGDSALYFCASSLLNPTRAGDIGEQFFGPGTRLTVL.

In its sample, this clone was seen once. This chain joins TRBV6-5 and TRBJ2-1; no clear D gene. The CDR3 extends over 13 amino acids. CDR1 and CDR2 from the germline V gene are MNHEY and SVGAGI. The ends were cut back, 8 bases at V and 0 bases at J, with 8 bases in the middle. DNA of the CDR3: TGTGCCAGCGGCGGAAGCTCCTACAATGAGCAGTTCTTC. Translating it yields CASGGSSYNEQFF.

Here the CDR3 reads CSVSLGGPSSGNTIYF. The DNA of the CDR3 is TGCAGCGTTTCCTTAGGGGGTCCGAGCTCTGGAAACACCATATATTTT. V usage is TRBV29-1 and J usage is TRBJ1-3; a weak D match, TRBD1 (6 bases). Trimming removed 5 bases from V and 0 bases from J, with 17 bases in between. CDR1 SQVTM and CDR2 ANQGSEA come from the germline V gene. The CDR3 totals 16 residues.

The gene calls are TRBV12-5 and TRBJ2-5; no clear D gene. V lost 1 base and J lost 14, with 5 bases in between. Germline V gene lookup returns CDR1 LGHNT and CDR2 FRNRAP. The CDR3 is made up of 9 amino acids. The CDR3 spells CASGLAPYF. The CDR3 region has the DNA TGTGCTAGTGGTTTGGCCCCTTACTTC.

The chain has TRBV15 and TRBJ2-1; 8 bases align to TRBD2. V lost 5 bases to trimming and J lost 0 bases; unmatched junction nucleotides: 12. Germline CDR1 reads LNHNV; CDR2 reads YYDKDF (reference sequence). The CDR3 covers 18 residues. The CDR3 loop is CATSSGGVAGLSYNEQFF. CDR3 sequence (DNA): TGTGCCACCAGCTCCGGAGGGGTAGCGGGACTCTCCTACAATGAGCAGTTCTTC. The full variable domain, with the rest looked up from reference TRBV15 and TRBJ2-1, is DAMVIQNPRYQVTQFGKPVTLSCSQTLNHNVMYWYQQKSSQAPKLLFHYYDKDFNNEADTPDNFQSRRPNTSFCFLDIRSPGLGDTAMYLCATSSGGVAGLSYNEQFFGPGTRLTVL.

The gene calls are TRBV7-9 and TRBJ2-1; D might be TRBD1 (6 bases). The CDR3 consists of 16 residues. Trimming removed 3 bases at V and 5 bases at J, with 17 bases between. CDR1 is SEHNR and CDR2 is FQNEAQ in the germline V gene (reference sequence). The CDR3 spells CASSFSPGHPDNEQFF. Written as DNA, the CDR3 is TGTGCCAGCAGCTTTAGCCCGGGACATCCTGACAATGAGCAGTTCTTC.

The genes are TRBV10-3 and TRBJ2-7, with 7 bases matching TRBD2. The junction had 6 bases not matched to a gene; V was cut back by 7 bases and J by 0 bases. The CDR3 sequence is 14 residues long. CDR1 and CDR2 (germline): ENHRY, SYGVKD. CDR3 amino acids: CAIKERGHSYEQYF. CDR3 bases: TGTGCCATCAAAGAGCGGGGTCACTCCTACGAGCAGTACTTC.

This sequence joins TRBV27 and TRBJ1-1; 7 bases align to TRBD1. Trimming cost V 1 base and J 4 bases; bases outside gene matches: 0. Germline V lookup: CDR1 MNHEY, CDR2 SMNVEV (reference sequence). This CDR3 region has 13 residues. The CDR3 DNA reads as TGTGCCAGCAGTTTATACAGGGGCACTGAAGCTTTCTTT. Its translation is CASSLYRGTEAFF.

The chain employs TRBV5-1 and TRBJ1-5; D may be TRBD1 (5 bases). The V end was cut by 2 bases, the J end by 6 bases, with 12 bases between. Germline assignment: CDR1 SGHRS and CDR2 YFSETQ. CDR3 length equals 14 residues. As DNA, the CDR3 is TGCGCCAGCAGCTTCGGAGGGGCTGGTCAGCCCCAGCATTTT. Amino acids: CASSFGGAGQPQHF.

The V call is TRBV15, the J call TRBJ1-1, with D perhaps TRBD1 (5 bases). V lost 0 bases to trimming and J lost 1 base, with 9 bases between them. The CDR3 length is 15 residues. CDR1 and CDR2 (germline): LNHNV, YYDKDF (reference sequence). The CDR3 spells CATSRELRENTEAFF. The CDR3 nucleotides are TGTGCCACCAGCAGAGAACTCAGGGAGAACACTGAAGCTTTCTTT.

V is TRBV7-6 and J is TRBJ1-4; D remains ambiguous. The V end was cut by 4 bases, the J end by 10 bases, with 10 bases between. Germline CDR1 and CDR2: SGHVS and FNYEAQ. CDR3 size: 12 residues. The CDR3 loop reads CASSSSPGKLFF. Written as DNA, the CDR3 is TGTGCCAGCAGCTCCTCGCCGGGAAAACTGTTTTTT.

The genes are TRBV28 and TRBJ2-1; 10 nucleotides align to TRBD2. CDR1 is MDHEN, CDR2 SYDVKM, per germline. There are 18 residues in the CDR3. With V trimmed by 7 bases and J by 6 bases, 18 bases remained unmatched. The CDR3 sequence is CASNLRQGLLAGFNEQFF. The CDR3 DNA is TGTGCCAGCAACCTCCGACAGGGTCTACTAGCGGGGTTCAATGAGCAGTTCTTC.